This TCR beta chain was recorded in a study of T-cell memory formation after mild COVID-19. On the study more broadly: For the most part, TCR clusters were specific to one donor.

This clonotype turned up a few times. Its antigen is as yet unknown. A single record per CDR3 protein comes from TCRdb applying MiXCR to the 5' RACE reads. Of 120,000 to 150,000 distinct CDR3 sequences detected, about 5.7% appear once; the ten largest clones hold roughly 2.1%. Findings and caveats of the study: Pre-infection memory contained some responding clones, which suggested that cross-reactive memory had joined.

This clonotype originated in an adult woman who had mild COVID-19 (a few samples of this study predate the infection). Cell type and time point are not known. Sequenced input: PBMCs or a T cell subset sorted from them (not recorded which).

The CDR3: CASSLGGTSGSSYEQFF. In DNA form, the CDR3 reads TGTGCCAGCAGCTTGGGTGGGACTAGCGGGAGTAGCTATGAGCAGTTCTTC. The chain is built from TRBV5-4 and TRBJ2-1; TRBD2 aligns across 14 bases. J gave up 8 bases and V 0 bases, and 7 bases lay outside the gene matches. Germline CDR1 reads SGHNT; CDR2 reads YYREEE (reference sequence). The CDR3 contains 17 residues.